These T cell receptor beta chains were read from a single sample in a study of blood T cells in healthy people across ages. TCRdb reprocessed the 5' RACE reads with MiXCR, giving one entry per CDR3 protein. The table includes fewer than 650,000 distinct CDR3 sequences, about 27% detected once. These same data were also listed under a study on T cells of mothers and their children.

Sequencing was done on a sample of blood. The receptor source for this set is a boy younger than 10 in good health. CDR3s include the opening cysteine and the closing phenylalanine or tryptophan. D genes are given only for firm matches. The size of a clone is reported for some rows only, either as once, few or many, or as a class for expanded clones.

v_gene: TRBV6-4; j_gene: TRBJ1-1; len: 13; abundance: -; d_gene: -; CDR3aa: CASSDSGRSQAFF; CDR3nt: TGTGCCAGCAGTGACTCGGGCAGGAGCCAGGCTTTCTTT
v_gene: TRBV20-1; j_gene: TRBJ2-5; len: 12; abundance: -; d_gene: -; CDR3aa: CSASTWEETQYF; CDR3nt: TGCAGTGCTAGTACTTGGGAAGAGACCCAGTACTTC
v_gene: TRBV3-1; j_gene: TRBJ2-3; len: 16; abundance: once; d_gene: TRBD2; CDR3aa: CASSQDMASGVHTQYF; CDR3nt: TGTGCCAGCAGCCAAGATATGGCTAGCGGGGTTCATACGCAGTATTTT
v_gene: TRBV7-9; j_gene: TRBJ1-1; len: 14; abundance: few; d_gene: -; CDR3aa: CASSPDNMNTEAFF; CDR3nt: TGTGCCAGCAGCCCCGATAACATGAACACTGAAGCTTTCTTT
v_gene: TRBV5-1; j_gene: TRBJ2-1; len: 14; abundance: few; d_gene: -; CDR3aa: CASSFVGVYNEQFF; CDR3nt: TGCGCCAGCAGCTTTGTGGGAGTCTACAATGAGCAGTTCTTC
v_gene: TRBV12-3/TRBV12-4; j_gene: TRBJ1-1; len: 13; abundance: few; d_gene: -; CDR3aa: CASSFWGPTEAFF; CDR3nt: TGTGCCAGCAGTTTTTGGGGACCCACTGAAGCTTTCTTT
v_gene: TRBV2; j_gene: TRBJ2-4; len: 13; abundance: -; d_gene: -; CDR3aa: CASNRKAENIQYF; CDR3nt: TGTGCCAGCAATCGAAAGGCCGAAAACATTCAGTACTTC
v_gene: TRBV11-2; j_gene: TRBJ2-1; len: 17; abundance: once; d_gene: TRBD1; CDR3aa: CASSSDRVGHTYNEQFF; CDR3nt: TGTGCCAGCAGCTCAGACAGGGTAGGGCATACCTACAATGAGCAGTTCTTC
v_gene: TRBV5-1; j_gene: TRBJ2-2; len: 15; abundance: few; d_gene: -; CDR3aa: CASSLEGPETGELFF; CDR3nt: TGCGCCAGCAGCTTAGAGGGCCCCGAGACCGGGGAGCTGTTTTTT
v_gene: TRBV27; j_gene: TRBJ2-7; len: 14; abundance: -; d_gene: -; CDR3aa: CASSFAAALAEQYF; CDR3nt: TGTGCCAGCAGTTTTGCGGCAGCCCTCGCCGAGCAGTACTTC
v_gene: TRBV27; j_gene: TRBJ2-3; len: 15; abundance: few; d_gene: TRBD1; CDR3aa: CASSPRGRQADTQYF; CDR3nt: TGTGCCAGCAGTCCCAGGGGGCGCCAGGCAGATACGCAGTATTTT
v_gene: TRBV7-2; j_gene: TRBJ2-2; len: 16; abundance: -; d_gene: -; CDR3aa: CASSQAGAVDTGELFF; CDR3nt: TGTGCCAGCTCCCAGGCGGGGGCAGTGGACACCGGGGAGCTGTTTTTT
v_gene: TRBV3-1; j_gene: TRBJ1-3; len: 16; abundance: few; d_gene: -; CDR3aa: CASSQGGSRTGNTIYF; CDR3nt: TGTGCCAGCAGCCAAGGCGGCAGTAGGACTGGAAACACCATATATTTT
v_gene: TRBV20-1; j_gene: TRBJ2-1; len: 14; abundance: few; d_gene: -; CDR3aa: CSARVPGRYNEQFF; CDR3nt: TGCAGTGCTAGAGTCCCGGGGAGGTACAATGAGCAGTTCTTC
v_gene: TRBV6-7; j_gene: TRBJ2-3; len: 12; abundance: -; d_gene: -; CDR3aa: CASTNPTDTQYF; CDR3nt: TGTGCCAGCACCAACCCCACAGATACGCAGTATTTT
v_gene: TRBV30; j_gene: TRBJ1-2; len: 15; abundance: -; d_gene: -; CDR3aa: CAWHPTGTLLIGYTF; CDR3nt: TGTGCCTGGCACCCCACCGGGACCCTTTTAATCGGCTACACCTTC
v_gene: TRBV9; j_gene: TRBJ2-3; len: 17; abundance: few; d_gene: -; CDR3aa: CASSVAHGQGQLDTQYF; CDR3nt: TGTGCCAGCAGCGTGGCCCATGGGCAGGGTCAATTAGATACGCAGTATTTT
v_gene: TRBV7-9; j_gene: TRBJ2-5; len: 16; abundance: -; d_gene: -; CDR3aa: CASSLVSNLVGETQYF; CDR3nt: TGTGCCAGCAGCTTAGTCTCCAACCTGGTCGGGGAGACCCAGTACTTC
v_gene: TRBV14; j_gene: TRBJ1-2; len: 14; abundance: -; d_gene: -; CDR3aa: CASSPTFRGYGYTF; CDR3nt: TGTGCCAGCAGCCCAACGTTTCGAGGATATGGCTACACCTTC
v_gene: TRBV20-1; j_gene: TRBJ2-5; len: 12; abundance: -; d_gene: -; CDR3aa: CSARSFQETQYF; CDR3nt: TGCAGTGCTCGGTCCTTCCAAGAGACCCAGTACTTC
v_gene: TRBV18; j_gene: TRBJ1-1; len: 14; abundance: once; d_gene: -; CDR3aa: CASSPQVENTEAFF; CDR3nt: TGTGCCAGCTCACCTCAGGTTGAGAACACTGAAGCTTTCTTT
v_gene: TRBV12-3/TRBV12-4; j_gene: TRBJ1-4; len: 16; abundance: -; d_gene: TRBD1; CDR3aa: CASSRGQGGRDEKLFF; CDR3nt: TGTGCCAGCAGTCGCGGACAGGGTGGGAGGGATGAAAAACTGTTTTTT
v_gene: TRBV12-3/TRBV12-4; j_gene: TRBJ2-1; len: 12; abundance: -; d_gene: -; CDR3aa: CASSLGINEQFF; CDR3nt: TGTGCCAGCAGTTTGGGGATAAATGAGCAGTTCTTC
v_gene: TRBV7-9; j_gene: TRBJ2-3; len: 13; abundance: -; d_gene: -; CDR3aa: CASSLGGRPTQYF; CDR3nt: TGTGCCAGCAGCTTAGGTGGTCGGCCCACGCAGTATTTT
v_gene: TRBV5-5; j_gene: TRBJ1-1; len: 15; abundance: few; d_gene: -; CDR3aa: CASSQPLRQNTEAFF; CDR3nt: TGTGCCAGCAGCCAGCCCCTAAGACAGAACACTGAAGCTTTCTTT
v_gene: TRBV12-3/TRBV12-4; j_gene: TRBJ1-5; len: 15; abundance: few; d_gene: TRBD1; CDR3aa: CASSFDRASGQPQHF; CDR3nt: TGTGCCAGCAGTTTTGACAGGGCCTCCGGTCAGCCCCAGCATTTT
v_gene: TRBV5-1; j_gene: TRBJ2-1; len: 16; abundance: -; d_gene: TRBD2; CDR3aa: CASSSRLAGPYNEQFF; CDR3nt: TGCGCCAGCAGCTCTCGACTAGCGGGGCCCTACAATGAGCAGTTCTTC
v_gene: TRBV12-3/TRBV12-4; j_gene: TRBJ1-1; len: 14; abundance: -; d_gene: -; CDR3aa: CASSDGLIYPEAFF; CDR3nt: TGTGCCAGCAGTGATGGCCTAATCTATCCTGAAGCTTTCTTT